These 30 T cell receptor beta chains originate from one sample sequenced in a study of regulatory T cells in long-lasting Graves disease (dated by TCRdb to the early 2020s). Library preparation used multiplex PCR. This sample was sequenced with an Illumina HiSeq 4000. CDR3 regions were amplified by Arm-PCR with iRepertoire HTBI primers to construct TCR beta libraries. Through fastp at Q25 and MiXCR, TCRdb rebuilt clones from the public reads, retaining in-frame beta chains. For every CDR3 protein sequence, its rows merge into one entry that carries the most common genes and DNA. The sample includes roughly 430,000 distinct CDR3 sequences, with 20% to 25% observed a single time. The biggest ten clones account for roughly an eighth of the sample. The time point label corresponds to: persistent/refractory GD, antithyroid drugs over 5 years with positive TRAb. RNA was extracted from PBMCs in TRIzol for both TCR sequencing and RNA sequencing.

Sequencing used peripheral blood mononuclear cells (PBMCs), obtained when the disease was refractory, from a patient treated with antithyroid drugs. The receptors stem from a female donor with Graves disease.

This clonotype was counted at least ten times. This rearrangement joins TRBV20-1 to TRBJ2-5; D is unclear. The CDR3 runs to 12 residues. V lost 4 bases to trimming and J lost 4 bases, with 10 bases between them. Per germline, CDR1 DFQATT and CDR2 SNEGSKA (reference sequence). The CDR3 nucleotides are TGCAGTGCTACCGAGGAGAGAGAGACCCAGTACTTC. This gives the protein CSATEERETQYF.

This clonotype was counted once. A much larger clonotype is one base distant, so this may be a read error. The rearrangement links TRBV28 to TRBJ1-6; D is undetermined. CDR3 length: 12 residues. Germline loops: CDR1 MDHEN, CDR2 SYDVKM. The CDR3 DNA sequence: TGTGCCAGCAGCCCCAATAATTCACTCCTCCACTTT. Protein: CASSPNNSLLHF.

This clonotype occurred a few times. The J gene is TRBJ2-7, the V gene TRBV20-1, with unresolved D. Germline V gene lookup returns CDR1 DFQATT and CDR2 SNEGSKA (reference sequence). Trimming removed 4 bases at V and 3 bases at J, with 7 bases between. CDR3 size: 11 residues. CDR3 nucleotide sequence: TGCAGTGCTAACACTGGCTACGAGCAGTACTTC. Amino acid sequence: CSANTGYEQYF.

The rearrangement uses TRBV6-2 or TRBV6-3 and TRBJ1-1, with D perhaps matching TRBD1 (6 bases). Germline CDR1 MNHEY, CDR2 SVGEGT. Trimming took 2 bases from V and 10 from J, leaving 14 bases between them. CDR3 length equals 13 residues. CDR3 residues: CASSYVWGRGAFF. The CDR3 region has the DNA TGTGCCAGCAGTTACGTGTGGGGGCGGGGAGCTTTCTTT.

This clonotype has at least ten counts. The chain carries TRBV12-3 or TRBV12-4 and TRBJ2-7; D possibly corresponds to TRBD1 (6 bases). This CDR3 comprises 14 residues. The ends were cut back, 6 bases at V and 5 bases at J, with 17 bases in the middle. The CDR3 DNA sequence: TGTGCCAGCAGCAAGGGACAAGCAGGGGACGAGCAGTACTTC. Translation gives CASSKGQAGDEQYF.

In this sample, this clonotype turned up many times. This chain uses TRBV12-3 or TRBV12-4 with TRBJ2-5; 8 nucleotides match TRBD1. This CDR3 spans 15 amino acids. The V segment lost 6 bases and the J segment 4 bases; nucleotides outside the gene matches: 10. In DNA, the CDR3 is TGTGCCAGCAGCCAGGGGACAGGCCGCTTAGAGACCCAGTACTTC. Its translation is CASSQGTGRLETQYF.

This clonotype has a count of ten or more. The gene calls are TRBV27 and TRBJ2-7; 11 positions agree with TRBD1. The germline gives CDR1 MNHEY, CDR2 SMNVEV (reference sequence). This CDR3 spans 16 amino acids. The trim removed 4 bases at V and 3 bases at J, leaving 8 bases unmatched. CDR3: CASSSFAGTGGYEQYF. In DNA, the CDR3 is TGTGCCAGCAGTTCCTTTGCGGGGACAGGGGGCTACGAGCAGTACTTC.

This clonotype was seen repeatedly, ten times or more. This chain uses TRBV28 with TRBJ2-6; perhaps TRBD2 as D (5 bases). This CDR3 is 16 amino acids long. The V gene's germline CDR1 is MDHEN and CDR2 SYDVKM. The germline V and J ends were trimmed by 4 bases and 0 bases, with 10 bases remaining between them. DNA for the CDR3: TGTGCCAGCAGTTCACCGGGGTACTCTGGGGCCAACGTCCTGACTTTC. Its protein is CASSSPGYSGANVLTF.

This clonotype turned up a few times. V is TRBV6-2 or TRBV6-3 and J is TRBJ2-3; D is possibly TRBD1 (5 bases). V lost 5 bases to trimming and J lost 5 bases, with 14 bases between them. CDR1 MNHEY and CDR2 SVGEGT come from the germline V gene. The CDR3 length is 14 residues. This CDR3 reads CASSDVDTKDTQYF. Written as DNA, the CDR3 is TGTGCCAGCAGTGACGTGGACACCAAAGATACGCAGTATTTT.

CDR3 region: CASSVGRTPKETQYF. The CDR3 DNA reads as TGTGCCAGCAGCGTAGGTAGGACTCCGAAAGAGACCCAGTACTTC. The chain links TRBV9 to TRBJ2-5, with D tentatively TRBD2 (5 bases). This CDR3 contains 15 residues. The V and J ends lost 0 bases and 3 bases respectively, with 12 bases between them. Germline V gives CDR1 SGDLS, CDR2 YYNGEE.

V is TRBV7-9 and J is TRBJ2-3; tentatively, D is TRBD2 (5 bases). Germline CDR1 and CDR2: SEHNR and FQNEAQ (reference sequence). V was trimmed by 2 bases and J by 1 base, leaving 7 bases between them. The CDR3 contains 14 residues. The CDR3 spells CASSLMGGTDTQYF. CDR3 nucleotide sequence: TGTGCCAGCAGCTTAATGGGAGGCACAGATACGCAGTATTTT.

This clonotype was observed at least ten times. CDR3 sequence: CASSTTGTGNTGELFF. DNA for the CDR3: TGTGCCAGCAGTACTACCGGGACAGGGAACACCGGGGAGCTGTTTTTT. The genes are TRBV6-1 and TRBJ2-2, with 8 bases that match TRBD1. The CDR3 length is 16 residues. The trim removed 5 bases at V and 1 base at J, leaving 6 bases unmatched. CDR1 is MNHNS, CDR2 SASEGT, per germline.

This clonotype was counted many times. The chain uses TRBV28 and TRBJ1-1, with 10 bases lining up with TRBD1. The CDR3 is 17 amino acids. V lost 4 bases, J lost 0 bases, and 8 bases stayed unmatched. Germline V CDR1 and CDR2: MDHEN, SYDVKM. The chain's CDR3 is CASSSSRDRGLNTEAFF. DNA for the CDR3: TGTGCCAGCAGTTCTAGTCGGGACAGGGGCCTGAACACTGAAGCTTTCTTT.

J is TRBJ1-1 and V is TRBV5-1; 8 bases fit TRBD1. Germline-derived CDR1 and CDR2 are SGHRS and YFSETQ. Trimming took 4 bases from V and 1 from J; bases not matched to a gene: 9. There are 16 residues in the CDR3. The CDR3 sequence: CASSGAGGYRNTEAFF. The CDR3 DNA is TGCGCCAGCAGCGGGGCAGGGGGCTATCGGAACACTGAAGCTTTCTTT.

This clonotype showed up many times. The chain recombines TRBV28 with TRBJ2-7; 10 positions agree with TRBD2. After removal of 3 bases from V and 4 bases from J, the junction contained 9 bases not matched to a gene. Germline CDR1 reads MDHEN; CDR2 reads SYDVKM. CDR3 length: 16 amino acids. CDR3 DNA sequence: TGTGCCAGCAGTTTCGGGCTAGCGGGAGTTAAGTACGAGCAGTACTTC. Translating gives CASSFGLAGVKYEQYF.

This clonotype occurred many times. The V and J genes are TRBV7-9 and TRBJ2-5, with no clear D. V lost 5 bases, J lost 5 bases, and 9 bases lay in between. This CDR3 is built from 12 residues. CDR1 SEHNR and CDR2 FQNEAQ come from the germline V gene (reference sequence). The CDR3 nucleotides read TGTGCCAGCAGCCGATCGTCGGAGACCCAGTACTTC. It specifies CASSRSSETQYF.

This clonotype has ten or more counts. The V and J genes are TRBV3-1 and TRBJ1-6, with D possibly TRBD1 on 5 matching bases. Between the trimmed V and J ends, which lost 4 bases and 4 bases, there was a span of 11 bases. This CDR3 contains 15 residues. CDR1 and CDR2 from the germline V gene are LGHDT and YNNKEL (reference sequence). CDR3 amino acids: CASSRRDRYNSPLHF. The DNA for the CDR3 is TGTGCCAGCAGCCGCCGGGACCGATATAATTCACCCCTCCACTTT.

This clonotype was recorded a few times. The chain has TRBV6-1 and TRBJ2-5, with TRBD2 identical over 8 bases. The trim removed 10 bases at V and 0 bases at J, leaving 4 bases unmatched. CDR1 MNHNS and CDR2 SASEGT come from the germline V gene. The CDR3 covers 13 residues. The CDR3 sequence: CAKVAGHQETQYF. Here the CDR3 DNA reads TGTGCCAAAGTAGCGGGGCACCAAGAGACCCAGTACTTC.

This clonotype has ten or more counts. The V call is TRBV29-1, the J call TRBJ2-5; 8 nucleotides align to TRBD2. The germline V gene has CDR1 SQVTM and CDR2 ANQGSEA. The junction had 5 bases not matched to a gene; V was cut back by 6 bases and J by 5 bases. The CDR3 covers 12 residues. Here the CDR3 DNA reads TGCAGCGTAGTAGCGGGGTGGGAGACCCAGTACTTC. This encodes CSVVAGWETQYF.

V usage is TRBV28 and J usage is TRBJ2-3; D is uncertain. Trimming stripped 5 bases from V and 5 bases from J, with 5 bases between. Looked up from germline, CDR1 is MDHEN and CDR2 is SYDVKM. The CDR3 covers 11 residues. The CDR3 DNA reads TGTGCCAGCAGTCCCCAAGATACGCAGTATTTT. As protein: CASSPQDTQYF.

This rearrangement joins TRBV20-1 to TRBJ2-1; D perhaps matches TRBD1 (6 bases). CDR1 DFQATT and CDR2 SNEGSKA come from the germline V gene (reference sequence). The CDR3 runs to 15 residues. V was shortened by 6 bases and J by 5 bases, with 20 bases between the two germline ends. The CDR3 reads CSATSLGASNNEQFF. The CDR3 nucleotides are TGCAGTGCCACGTCTTTGGGGGCGTCTAACAATGAGCAGTTCTTC.

Turning to this clonotype: A much larger clone differs by one base, so this may be a read error. This sequence joins TRBV6-1 and TRBJ1-1; D is uncertain. Germline V lookup: CDR1 MNHNS, CDR2 SASEGT. This CDR3 comprises 15 residues. CDR3 bases: TGTGTCAGCAGACGCAGCGCCCCGCTGAACACTGAAGCTTTCTTT. This codes for CVSRRSAPLNTEAFF.

This rearrangement joins TRBV7-3 to TRBJ2-1; possibly TRBD2 for D (5 bases). Germline V gene sequence: CDR1 SGHTA, CDR2 FQGTGA. This CDR3 comprises 16 residues. Trimming pared 6 bases from V and 4 bases from J, leaving 19 bases between. The CDR3 DNA is TGTGCCAGCAGTCTCCAAACTAGAGATCTATACAATGAGCAGTTCTTC. This codes for CASSLQTRDLYNEQFF.

The V call is TRBV2, the J call TRBJ2-3, with 8 bases aligning to TRBD2. V dropped 7 bases and J dropped 3; count of bases not matched to a gene: 6. The CDR3 length is 14 residues. Germline values: CDR1 SNHLY, CDR2 FYNNEI. In nucleotides, the CDR3 is TGTGCCAGCAAGGATAGCGGGGTTACAGATACGCAGTATTTT. Its translation: CASKDSGVTDTQYF.

The chain uses TRBV29-1 and TRBJ2-6; no clear D. The germline gives CDR1 SQVTM, CDR2 ANQGSEA. This CDR3 has 14 amino acids. V dropped 4 bases and J dropped 1 base, with 8 bases sitting between them. The CDR3, as DNA: TGCAGCGTTGCAAGGTTGTCTGGGGCCAACGTCCTGACTTTC. This sequence encodes CSVARLSGANVLTF.

This clonotype has a handful of counts. The V call is TRBV20-1, the J call TRBJ1-2, with TRBD1 as a possible D gene (5 bases). CDR1 is DFQATT and CDR2 is SNEGSKA in the germline V gene (reference sequence). Trimming removed 4 bases at V and 6 bases at J, with 18 bases between. The CDR3 is made up of 14 amino acids. The CDR3 here is CSAIAGGDSNGYTF. The CDR3 DNA reads as TGCAGTGCTATTGCCGGGGGGGACTCGAATGGCTACACCTTC.

This clonotype was detected ten times or more. The rearrangement uses TRBV12-3 or TRBV12-4 and TRBJ1-2, with 8 bases identical to TRBD1. The CDR3 totals 13 residues. J lost 8 bases, V lost 7 bases, and 9 bases had no gene match. The CDR3: CASTDTGGSGYTF. CDR3 DNA sequence: TGTGCCAGCACCGACACAGGGGGAAGCGGCTACACCTTC.

This clonotype has a count of ten or more. The genes are TRBV7-8 and TRBJ2-2; D not certain. The V end was cut by 6 bases, the J end by 1 base, with 9 bases between. The CDR3 extends over 14 amino acids. The germline V gene has CDR1 SGHVS and CDR2 FQNEAQ. The CDR3 sequence: CASRQLQNTGELFF. CDR3 bases: TGTGCCAGCAGACAATTACAGAACACCGGGGAGCTGTTTTTT.

This clonotype was found many times. The rearrangement uses TRBV7-9 and TRBJ1-2; no reliable D call. The CDR3 has 14 amino acids. Trimming took 1 base from V and 4 from J, leaving 10 bases between them. CDR1 and CDR2 from the germline V gene are SEHNR and FQNEAQ (reference sequence). Written as DNA, the CDR3 is TGTGCCAGCAGCTTAGAGGACGGATCCTATGGCTACACCTTC. Translation: CASSLEDGSYGYTF.

The chain links TRBV6-2 or TRBV6-3 to TRBJ2-5; 8 positions match TRBD2. V was clipped by 6 bases and J by 7 bases; unmatched bases: 16. CDR3 length equals 16 residues. CDR1 and CDR2 (germline): MNHEY, SVGEGT. CDR3 loop: CASSRTTPGLAGTQYF. CDR3 coding DNA: TGTGCCAGCAGCCGTACTACTCCGGGCCTAGCGGGGACCCAGTACTTC.